A selection of T cell receptor beta chains follows, all from one sample in a study of cytomegalovirus exposure and HLA in healthy donors. Profiled with immunoSEQ multiplex PCR; TCRdb holds only in-frame clones, not every one. Of about 150,000 clones listed, roughly three quarters are singletons. Sequencing was performed on PBMCs. These receptor sequences come from a man aged 30-40 years in good health and CMV-seronegative. Each CDR3 is given with its conserved first and last residue. A D gene is named only where the DNA matches it firmly. Where a row states a size, it is once, few, many or the class of an expanded clone; other rows omit it.

V: TRBV7-9; D: TRBD2; size: NA; J: TRBJ2-2; CDR3: CASSFVAGGTGELFF; DNA: TGTGCCAGCAGCTTTGTGGCGGGGGGCACCGGGGAGCTGTTTTTT
V: TRBV29-1; D: NA; size: once; J: TRBJ2-7; CDR3: CSGGQSSYEQYF; DNA: TGCAGCGGTGGACAGAGCTCCTACGAGCAGTACTTC
V: TRBV5-6; D: NA; size: NA; J: TRBJ1-5; CDR3: CASSRGRGSNQPQHF; DNA: TGTGCCAGCAGCAGGGGGAGGGGGAGCAATCAGCCCCAGCATTTT
V: TRBV7-2; D: TRBD1; size: NA; J: TRBJ1-1; CDR3: CASSVRDRGLAEAFF; DNA: TGTGCCAGCAGCGTTCGGGACAGGGGGCTCGCTGAAGCTTTCTTT
V: TRBV5-4; D: TRBD2; size: few; J: TRBJ2-5; CDR3: CASSVGLAGRGWGETQYF; DNA: TGTGCCAGCAGCGTGGGACTAGCGGGACGGGGTTGGGGGGAGACCCAGTACTTC
V: TRBV5-6; D: NA; size: NA; J: TRBJ2-1; CDR3: CASSSASAHEQFF; DNA: TGTGCCAGCAGCTCAGCCAGCGCCCATGAGCAGTTCTTC
V: TRBV5-4; D: TRBD1; size: NA; J: TRBJ2-7; CDR3: CASSWDSYEQYF; DNA: TGTGCCAGCAGCTGGGACAGTTACGAGCAGTACTTC
V: TRBV6-1; D: TRBD1; size: NA; J: TRBJ2-5; CDR3: CASSDRGQETQYF; DNA: TGTGCCAGCAGCGACAGGGGGCAAGAGACCCAGTACTTC
V: TRBV5-4; D: NA; size: NA; J: TRBJ2-7; CDR3: CASSLGGPVSYEQYF; DNA: TGTGCCAGCAGCTTGGGAGGTCCGGTCTCCTACGAGCAGTACTTC
V: TRBV7-2; D: TRBD1; size: few; J: TRBJ1-4; CDR3: CASSLGLGQGVRKLFF; DNA: TGTGCCAGCAGCTTAGGACTCGGACAGGGCGTAAGGAAACTGTTTTTT
V: TRBV5-1; D: TRBD2; size: few; J: TRBJ2-5; CDR3: CASSTGLAGPRGTQYF; DNA: TGCGCCAGCAGTACGGGACTAGCGGGCCCTCGGGGGACCCAGTACTTC
V: TRBV9; D: TRBD2; size: few; J: TRBJ2-7; CDR3: CASNPGLGHEQYF; DNA: TGTGCCAGCAATCCGGGACTAGGGCACGAGCAGTACTTC
V: TRBV6-1; D: NA; size: once; J: TRBJ2-1; CDR3: CASSEAGAIQLWQFF; DNA: TGTGCCAGCAGTGAAGCGGGGGCAATTCAGCTATGGCAGTTCTTC
V: TRBV5-1; D: TRBD2; size: NA; J: TRBJ2-1; CDR3: CASRPGLAGFSSYNEQFF; DNA: TGCGCCAGCAGACCGGGACTAGCGGGATTTAGCTCCTACAATGAGCAGTTCTTC
V: TRBV21-1; D: NA; size: NA; J: TRBJ1-3; CDR3: CASSKEWTGGFGNTIYF; DNA: TGTGCCAGCAGCAAAGAATGGACAGGGGGCTTTGGAAACACCATATATTTT
V: TRBV28; D: NA; size: once; J: TRBJ2-7; CDR3: CASRRLQGAYEQYF; DNA: TGTGCCAGCAGACGGCTACAGGGAGCCTACGAGCAGTACTTC
V: TRBV5-4; D: TRBD1; size: NA; J: TRBJ2-3; CDR3: CASSSDRGQGDTQYF; DNA: TGTGCCAGCAGCTCGGACAGGGGGCAGGGAGATACGCAGTATTTT